The 32 T cell receptor beta chains listed next were all sequenced from one sample in a study of blood T cell repertoires in COVID-19. Measured with immunoSEQ multiplex PCR; TCRdb has only the in-frame clones, and not every one. The data show some 270,000 clones, roughly nine tenths seen once. Sequenced input: peripheral blood. These receptors were obtained from a woman between 40 and 55 years old who had recovered from COVID-19.

This chain connects TRBV5-1 to TRBJ2-1; TRBD2 matches 13 bases. The CDR3 consists of 17 residues. From germline, CDR1 is SGHRS and CDR2 YFSETQ. V was pared by 1 base and J by 3 bases, with 4 bases of the junction left unmatched. For the CDR3, the DNA is TGCGCCAGCAGCTTGACTAGCGGGGGGGCCAACTACAATGAGCAGTTCTTC. The encoded protein is CASSLTSGGANYNEQFF.

This chain uses TRBV14 with TRBJ2-3; 12 positions agree with TRBD2. The CDR3 covers 17 residues. Trimming removed 3 bases from V and 1 base from J; junction bases left unmatched: 5. Per germline, CDR1 SGHDN and CDR2 FVKESK. The CDR3 loop reads CASSHLAGGPRTDTQYF. The DNA for the CDR3 is TGTGCCAGCAGCCACCTAGCGGGGGGGCCTCGCACAGATACGCAGTATTTT.

This sequence joins TRBV2 and TRBJ1-4, with D maybe TRBD1 (6 bases). The V end lost 4 bases, the J end lost 4 bases, and 10 bases lay between the germline ends. Germline-derived CDR1 and CDR2 are SNHLY and FYNNEI. The CDR3 consists of 14 residues. The CDR3 reads CASSGGLINEKLFF. For the CDR3, the DNA is TGTGCCAGCAGTGGGGGGCTTATTAATGAAAAACTGTTTTTT.

The table lists this clone with a count of one. The V call is TRBV7-9, the J call TRBJ2-5; TRBD2 is a possible D gene (5 bases). The V end lost 5 bases, the J end lost 5 bases, and 21 bases lay between the germline ends. The germline gives CDR1 SEHNR, CDR2 FQNEAQ (reference sequence). The CDR3 has 16 residues. CDR3 sequence: CASSRIHREGHETQYF. The CDR3 DNA reads TGTGCCAGCAGCAGGATCCACCGGGAAGGCCACGAGACCCAGTACTTC.

The V call is TRBV27, the J call TRBJ1-1, with D unclear. V lost 6 bases to trimming and J lost 5 bases, with 13 bases between them. Germline values: CDR1 MNHEY, CDR2 SMNVEV (reference sequence). The CDR3 sequence is 13 residues long. The DNA of the CDR3 is TGTGCCAGCAGCGACACCCCGGGGACTGAAGCTTTCTTT. It encodes CASSDTPGTEAFF.

This sequence joins TRBV12-5 and TRBJ2-3, with D possibly matching TRBD1 (5 bases). Germline CDR1 is LGHNT and CDR2 is FRNRAP. The CDR3 extends over 14 amino acids. The ends were cut back, 5 bases at V and 6 bases at J, with 15 bases in the middle. The CDR3 DNA reads TGTGCTAGTGGTCCCTTGGGGCTGGGGGATACGCAGTATTTT. Translation: CASGPLGLGDTQYF. Together with reference TRBV12-5 and TRBJ2-3, the CDR3 gives the full variable domain: DARVTQTPRHKVTEMGQEVTMRCQPILGHNTVFWYRQTMMQGLELLAYFRNRAPLDDSGMPKDRFSAEMPDATLATLKIQPSEPRDSAVYFCASGPLGLGDTQYFGPGTRLTVL.

The V and J genes are TRBV5-4 and TRBJ1-2; 8 bases align to TRBD1. Per germline, CDR1 SGHNT and CDR2 YYREEE (reference sequence). J was trimmed by 5 bases and V by 4 bases; bases with no gene match: 13. The CDR3 spans 16 residues. CDR3 protein: CASSKSRDRGRYGYTF. CDR3 DNA sequence: TGTGCCAGCAGCAAATCCCGAGACAGGGGACGTTATGGCTACACCTTC.

The chain's CDR3 is CASSFFISGGTSSYNEQFF. The CDR3 DNA reads TGTGCCAGCAGCTTTTTTATTAGCGGGGGGACTAGCTCCTACAATGAGCAGTTCTTC. V is TRBV5-6 and J is TRBJ2-1; TRBD2 agrees at 10 bases. CDR1 and CDR2 (germline): SGHDT, YYEEEE. Germline trimming cut 2 bases from V and 0 bases from J; bases unmatched to any gene: 11. The CDR3 has 19 residues.

This clone appeared a single time. J is TRBJ1-5 and V is TRBV2, with a possible D match to TRBD1 (6 bases). Germline CDR1 is SNHLY and CDR2 is FYNNEI. This CDR3 contains 16 residues. V shed 1 base and J shed 5 bases, with 15 bases lying between them. The CDR3 nucleotides are TGTGCCAGCAGTGAAGGGGGGCGCAGAATCGATCAGCCCCAGCATTTT. Amino acids: CASSEGGRRIDQPQHF.

The chain employs TRBV5-1 and TRBJ2-2, with 7 positions matching TRBD1. CDR3 length equals 16 residues. V gave up 5 bases and J gave up 6 bases; unmatched junction bases: 13. Germline V gene lookup returns CDR1 SGHRS and CDR2 YFSETQ. The CDR3 protein is CASSYQQGFLSGELFF. The DNA of the CDR3 is TGCGCCAGCAGTTATCAACAGGGGTTCCTATCCGGGGAGCTGTTTTTT.

The chain has TRBV7-3 and TRBJ2-1; perhaps TRBD2 as D (6 bases). The germline V gene has CDR1 SGHTA and CDR2 FQGTGA. Trimming pared 4 bases from V and 2 bases from J, leaving 12 bases between. The CDR3 is made up of 15 amino acids. The DNA for the CDR3 is TGTGCCAGCAGCTCGGGACTGATTGCCTACAATGAGCAGTTCTTC. It encodes CASSSGLIAYNEQFF.

Turning to this clone: At one boundary the junction diverges from the germline segment, which might be a read error. The rearrangement links TRBV3-1 (or the pseudogene TRBV3-2) to TRBJ1-2; D not resolved. Germline-derived CDR1 and CDR2 are LGHDT and YNNKEL (reference sequence). This CDR3 comprises 14 residues. CDR3 nucleotides: TGTGCCAGCAGTCAAGGTTCCCAGGCCGTGTTCTACACCTTC. As protein: CASSQGSQAVFYTF.

The CDR3 nucleotides are TGTGCCAGCAGCCCAGAGGAGGCCCGGGACACTGAAGCTTTCTTT. Translation gives CASSPEEARDTEAFF. The rearrangement joins TRBV9 to TRBJ1-1; D gene unclear. Germline V gene sequence: CDR1 SGDLS, CDR2 YYNGEE. V was clipped by 4 bases and J by 3 bases, with 16 bases between them. This CDR3 is 15 amino acids long.

DNA for the CDR3: TGTGCCAGCAGTTCTCTCGCGACCGGGGAGCTGTTTTTT. Translation: CASSSLATGELFF. The rearrangement joins TRBV6-5 to TRBJ2-2; D gene unclear. V shed 4 bases and J shed 5 bases, with 8 bases lying between them. The CDR3 extends over 13 amino acids. The germline gives CDR1 MNHEY, CDR2 SVGAGI.

This clone was counted once. This sequence joins TRBV7-2 and TRBJ1-3, with 10 bases lining up with TRBD1. The CDR3 is 18 residues long. J was trimmed by 0 bases and V by 4 bases; bases with no gene match: 9. Germline assignment: CDR1 SGHTA and CDR2 FQGNSA. CDR3 sequence: CASSSGQGSAYSGNTIYF. CDR3 DNA sequence: TGTGCCAGCAGCTCGGGACAGGGGTCTGCCTACTCTGGAAACACCATATATTTT.

V gene TRBV20-1 combines with J gene TRBJ2-1; unclear D gene. V lost 6 bases to trimming and J lost 7 bases, with 10 bases between them. CDR1 and CDR2 from the germline V gene are DFQATT and SNEGSKA (reference sequence). The CDR3 runs to 11 residues. Written as DNA, the CDR3 is TGCAGTGCCCCAGCGTGGAATGAGCAGTTCTTC. It yields the protein CSAPAWNEQFF.

The rearrangement uses TRBV6-6 and TRBJ2-7; possible D gene TRBD1, 6 bases. In germline, CDR1 is MNHNY, CDR2 SVGAGI (reference sequence). The CDR3 is 15 residues long. V was clipped by 5 bases and J by 6 bases, with 20 bases between them. The CDR3 coding sequence is TGTGCCAGCAGTATGACAGGCCTACTTCTGTCCGAGCAGTACGTC. It yields the protein CASSMTGLLLSEQYV.

J is TRBJ1-1 and V is TRBV11-2; possible D gene TRBD1, 5 bases. V was trimmed by 0 bases and J by 11 bases, leaving 16 bases between them. Germline V gene data show CDR1 as SGHAT and CDR2 as FQNNGV. CDR3 size: 14 residues. The CDR3 region is CASSLDRDWGKAFF. For the CDR3, the DNA is TGTGCCAGCAGCTTAGATCGGGACTGGGGAAAGGCTTTCTTT.

The chain is built from TRBV18 and TRBJ1-1; 8 nucleotides agree with TRBD1. Trimming cost V 2 bases and J 3 bases; bases outside gene matches: 8. The CDR3 length is 16 residues. Germline CDR1 KGHSH, CDR2 LQKENI. CDR3 DNA: TGTGCCAGCTCACCAGAGGCAGGGGGCTTGTACACTGAAGCTTTCTTT. Translated, it gives CASSPEAGGLYTEAFF.

The CDR3 reads CASSFAESDTQYF. The DNA of the CDR3 is TGTGCCAGCAGCTTCGCGGAGTCGGATACGCAGTATTTT. The gene calls are TRBV5-4 and TRBJ2-3; no clear D. Germline-derived CDR1 and CDR2 are SGHNT and YYREEE (reference sequence). The V and J ends lost 2 bases and 6 bases respectively, with 10 bases between them. The CDR3 spans 13 residues.

The chain joins TRBV18 to TRBJ2-6, with 11 bases identical to TRBD1. The germline V gene has CDR1 KGHSH and CDR2 LQKENI. V lost 3 bases to trimming and J lost 3 bases; unmatched junction nucleotides: 7. This CDR3 region has 18 residues. The CDR3 bases are TGTGCCAGCTCACCGTTGGACAGGGGGCTGGGTGGGGCCAACGTCCTGACTTTC. It specifies CASSPLDRGLGGANVLTF. The full variable domain, completed using reference TRBV18 and TRBJ2-6, is NAGVMQNPRHLVRRRGQEARLRCSPMKGHSHVYWYRQLPEEGLKFMVYLQKENIIDESGMPKERFSAEFPKEGPSILRIQQVVRGDSAAYFCASSPLDRGLGGANVLTFGAGSRLTVL.

The chain employs TRBV2 and TRBJ1-1, with a weak D call TRBD1 (5 bases). This CDR3 region has 13 residues. The V gene lost 5 bases and the J gene lost 2 bases, with 9 bases spanning the gap. CDR1 is SNHLY and CDR2 is FYNNEI in the germline V gene. CDR3 region: CASSPGLNTEAFF. The CDR3 coding sequence is TGTGCCAGCAGTCCGGGACTCAACACTGAAGCTTTCTTT. Supplemented by reference TRBV2 and TRBJ1-1, the full variable domain reads EPEVTQTPSHQVTQMGQEVILRCVPISNHLYFYWYRQILGQKVEFLVSFYNNEISEKSEIFDDQFSVERPDGSNFTLKIRSTKLEDSAMYFCASSPGLNTEAFFGQGTRLTVV.

The gene calls are TRBV10-3 and TRBJ2-1; TRBD2 is a possible D gene (6 bases). The V gene lost 0 bases and the J gene lost 6 bases, with 15 bases spanning the gap. This CDR3 comprises 16 residues. From germline, CDR1 is ENHRY and CDR2 SYGVKD. In DNA form, the CDR3 reads TGTGCCATCAGTGAGTCCGGAGGGGCCGGAGGCAATGAGCAGTTCTTC. Amino acids: CAISESGGAGGNEQFF.

This rearrangement joins TRBV20-1 to TRBJ2-7; D possibly corresponds to TRBD1 (5 bases). CDR3 length equals 10 residues. Trimming shortened V by 5 bases and J by 12 bases, and 14 bases separated the two germline ends. The germline V gene encodes CDR1 DFQATT and CDR2 SNEGSKA (reference sequence). The CDR3 DNA reads as TGCAGTGCTCCAGGACATACGCGGTACGTC. Residues: CSAPGHTRYV.

This clone was seen a few times. CDR3: CASSPGWTGGHNTEAFF. The DNA for the CDR3 is TGTGCCAGCAGCCCGGGGTGGACAGGGGGCCATAACACTGAAGCTTTCTTT. The chain recombines TRBV11-2 with TRBJ1-1; 11 bases map to TRBD1. With 5 bases clipped from V and 2 bases from J, the junction kept 10 bases outside the gene matches. This CDR3 comprises 17 residues. The V gene's germline CDR1 is SGHAT and CDR2 FQNNGV.

The J gene is TRBJ2-4, the V gene TRBV3-1 (or the pseudogene TRBV3-2), with 7 bases that match TRBD1. This CDR3 has 13 residues. V shed 4 bases and J 7 bases; nucleotides not matched to a gene: 4. Germline CDR1 reads LGHDT; CDR2 reads YNNKEL (reference sequence). CDR3 DNA sequence: TGTGCCAGCAGCCGAGACAGGGTGAACATTCAGTACTTC. It specifies CASSRDRVNIQYF.

This clone came up a few times. The chain employs TRBV30 and TRBJ2-2, with 7 bases aligning to TRBD1. The CDR3 consists of 15 residues. Germline CDR1 reads GTSNPN; CDR2 reads SVGIG (reference sequence). V trimming: 2 bases; J trimming: 0 bases; junction bases outside the gene matches: 3. CDR3 in amino acids: CAWSLGGPNTGELFF. Written as DNA, the CDR3 is TGTGCCTGGAGTCTAGGGGGCCCGAACACCGGGGAGCTGTTTTTT.

V and J are TRBV3-1 (or the pseudogene TRBV3-2) and TRBJ2-3, with a possible D match to TRBD2 (6 bases). CDR3 size: 16 residues. CDR1 is LGHDT, CDR2 YNNKEL, per germline (reference sequence). V dropped 4 bases and J dropped 0 bases, with 14 bases sitting between them. DNA for the CDR3: TGTGCCAGCAGCCTAAACGGGGGAGCTAGCACAGATACGCAGTATTTT. This gives the protein CASSLNGGASTDTQYF.

The rearrangement links TRBV10-1 to TRBJ2-7; TRBD2 matches 7 bases. This CDR3 region has 14 residues. Germline loops: CDR1 WNHNN, CDR2 SYGVQD (reference sequence). V lost 3 bases, J lost 12 bases, and 14 bases stayed unmatched. The CDR3 DNA follows: TGCGCCAGCAGTGATTTGGCTAGCGGTAGCGTACTGTACGTC. This translates into CASSDLASGSVLYV.

CDR3 amino acids: CASSSGTRADTQYF. CDR3 DNA: TGTGCCAGCAGTTCCGGGACTAGAGCCGATACGCAGTATTTT. The chain uses TRBV6-5 and TRBJ2-3; 8 bases are a match to TRBD2. The CDR3 covers 14 residues. V was clipped by 4 bases and J by 6 bases; unmatched bases: 6. CDR1 is MNHEY, CDR2 SVGAGI, per germline.

The chain couples TRBV19 to TRBJ2-1; 13 bases map to TRBD2. The length of the CDR3 is 15 residues. V gave up 4 bases and J gave up 8 bases; unmatched junction bases: 5. Germline V gene data show CDR1 as LNHDA and CDR2 as SQIVND (reference sequence). The CDR3 DNA follows: TGTGCCAGTAGTACCGGGACTAGCGGGATCGATGAGCAGTTCTTC. Translating it yields CASSTGTSGIDEQFF.

Note on this clone: The same CDR3 also results from other DNA sequences found in this sample. The V and J genes are TRBV5-6 and TRBJ1-5; 9 bases are shared with TRBD1. The V gene end was trimmed by 4 bases and the J gene end by 1 base; junction bases not matched to a gene: 6. The CDR3 is 16 residues long. Germline values: CDR1 SGHDT, CDR2 YYEEEE. CDR3 residues: CASSHNRGLSNQPQHF. The DNA of the CDR3 is TGTGCCAGCAGCCATAACAGGGGGCTAAGCAATCAGCCCCAGCATTTT.